The source of this T cell receptor beta chain is a study of T-cell memory formation after mild COVID-19. Turning to the study itself: TCR clusters were mostly confined to one donor each.

V dropped 1 base and J dropped 6 bases, with 15 bases sitting between them. The CDR3 is made up of 14 amino acids. Per germline, CDR1 GTSNPN and CDR2 SVGIG (reference sequence). Overall study findings and caveats: CM and EM subsets held most contracting CD4+ clones; EMRA held CD8+ ones. Later expanders leaned toward CD4+, whereas clones contracting from day 15 to 85 were balanced CD4/CD8.

As to this clonotype: Its antigen remains unidentified.

TCRdb itself ran the 5' RACE reads through MiXCR, one entry per CDR3 protein. The sample consists of fewer than 250,000 distinct CDR3 sequences, 15% of them appearing once. Material: PBMCs or a T cell subset sorted from them (not recorded which). V and J are TRBV30 and TRBJ1-1, with D maybe TRBD1 (6 bases). The receptor comes from an adult woman who had mild COVID-19 (a few samples of this study predate the infection). Cell type and time point are not known. The CDR3 is CAWSGTARLAEAFF. DNA of the CDR3: TGTGCCTGGAGTGGGACAGCTCGCCTGGCTGAAGCTTTCTTT.